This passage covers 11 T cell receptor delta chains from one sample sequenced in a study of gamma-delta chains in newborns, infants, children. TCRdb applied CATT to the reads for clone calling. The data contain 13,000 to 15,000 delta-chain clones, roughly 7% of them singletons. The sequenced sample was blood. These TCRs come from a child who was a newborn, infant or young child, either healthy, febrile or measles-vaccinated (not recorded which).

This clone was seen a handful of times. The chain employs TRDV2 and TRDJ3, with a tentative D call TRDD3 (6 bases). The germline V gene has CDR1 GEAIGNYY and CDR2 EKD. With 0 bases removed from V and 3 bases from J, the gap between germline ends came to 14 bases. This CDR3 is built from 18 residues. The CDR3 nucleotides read TGTGCCTGTGACACCGCGGGGATCTGGAGCTGGGACACCCGACAGATGTTTTTC. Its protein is CACDTAGIWSWDTRQMFF.

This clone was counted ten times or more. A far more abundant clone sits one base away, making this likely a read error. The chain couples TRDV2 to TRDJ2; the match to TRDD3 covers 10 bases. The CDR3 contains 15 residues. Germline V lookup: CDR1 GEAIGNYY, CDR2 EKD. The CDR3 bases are TGTGCCTGTGACGTACTGGGGGATTTGACAGCACACCTCTTCTTT. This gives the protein CACDVLGDLTAHLFF.

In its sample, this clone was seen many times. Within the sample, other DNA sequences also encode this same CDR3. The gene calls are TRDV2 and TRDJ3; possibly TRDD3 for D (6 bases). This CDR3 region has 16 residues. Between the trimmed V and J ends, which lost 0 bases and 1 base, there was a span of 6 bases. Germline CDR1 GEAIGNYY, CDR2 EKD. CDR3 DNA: TGTGCCTGTGACACCGGGGGATCCTGGGACACCCGACAGATGTTTTTC. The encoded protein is CACDTGGSWDTRQMFF.

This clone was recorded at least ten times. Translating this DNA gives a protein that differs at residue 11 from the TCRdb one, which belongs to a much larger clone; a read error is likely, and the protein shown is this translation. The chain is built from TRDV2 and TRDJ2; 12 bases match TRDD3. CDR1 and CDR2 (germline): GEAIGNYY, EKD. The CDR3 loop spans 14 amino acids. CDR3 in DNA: TGTGCCTGTGACATACTGGGGGATACAGCACGACTCTTCTTT. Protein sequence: CACDILGDTARLFF.

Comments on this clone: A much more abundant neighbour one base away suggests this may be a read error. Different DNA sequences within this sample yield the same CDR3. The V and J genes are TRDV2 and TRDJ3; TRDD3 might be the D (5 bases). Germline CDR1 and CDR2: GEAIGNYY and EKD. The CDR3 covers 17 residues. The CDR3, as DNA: TGTGCCTGTGACACCGCTGGGAGCTCCTGGGACACCCGGCAGATGTTTTTC. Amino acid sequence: CACDTAGSSWDTRQMFF.

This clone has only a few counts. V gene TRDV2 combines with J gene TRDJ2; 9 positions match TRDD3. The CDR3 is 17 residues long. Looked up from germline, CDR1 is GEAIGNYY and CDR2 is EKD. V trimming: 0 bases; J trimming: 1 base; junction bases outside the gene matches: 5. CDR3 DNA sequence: TGTGCCTGTGACACCGTGGGGGATAAAAATTTGACAGCACAACTCTTCTTT. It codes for CACDTVGDKNLTAQLFF.

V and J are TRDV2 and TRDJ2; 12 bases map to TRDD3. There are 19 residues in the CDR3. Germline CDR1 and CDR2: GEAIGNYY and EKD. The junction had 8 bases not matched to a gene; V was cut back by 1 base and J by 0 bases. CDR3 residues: CACDTLTGGYPTLTAQLFF. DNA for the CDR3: TGTGCCTGTGACACACTTACTGGGGGATACCCGACTTTGACAGCACAACTCTTCTTT.

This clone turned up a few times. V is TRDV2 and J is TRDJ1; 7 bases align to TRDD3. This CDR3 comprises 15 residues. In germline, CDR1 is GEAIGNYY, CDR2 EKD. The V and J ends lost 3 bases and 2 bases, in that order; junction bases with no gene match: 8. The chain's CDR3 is CACDLLGIATDKLIF. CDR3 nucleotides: TGTGCCTGTGACCTACTGGGGATAGCTACCGATAAACTCATCTTT.

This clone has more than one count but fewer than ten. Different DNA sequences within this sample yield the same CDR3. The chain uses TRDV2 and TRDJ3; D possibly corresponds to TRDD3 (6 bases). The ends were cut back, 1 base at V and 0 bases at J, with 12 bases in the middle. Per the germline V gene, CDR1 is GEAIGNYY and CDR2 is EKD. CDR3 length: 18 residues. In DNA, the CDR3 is TGTGCCTGTGACACTTGGGGGCCTCTCTCCTGGGACACCCGACAGATGTTTTTC. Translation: CACDTWGPLSWDTRQMFF.

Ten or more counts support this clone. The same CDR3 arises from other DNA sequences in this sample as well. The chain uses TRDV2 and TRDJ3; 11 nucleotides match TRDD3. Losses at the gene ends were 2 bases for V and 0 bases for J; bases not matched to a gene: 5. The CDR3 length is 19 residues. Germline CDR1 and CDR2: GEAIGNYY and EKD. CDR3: CACDILGDKSSWDTRQMFF. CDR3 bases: TGTGCCTGTGACATACTGGGGGATAAAAGCTCCTGGGACACCCGACAGATGTTTTTC.

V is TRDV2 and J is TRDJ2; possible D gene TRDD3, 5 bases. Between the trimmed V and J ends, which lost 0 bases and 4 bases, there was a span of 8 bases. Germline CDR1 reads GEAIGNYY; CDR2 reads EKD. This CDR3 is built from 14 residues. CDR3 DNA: TGTGCCTGTGACACCGGAGGGGGGACAGCACAACTCTTCTTT. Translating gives CACDTGGGTAQLFF.